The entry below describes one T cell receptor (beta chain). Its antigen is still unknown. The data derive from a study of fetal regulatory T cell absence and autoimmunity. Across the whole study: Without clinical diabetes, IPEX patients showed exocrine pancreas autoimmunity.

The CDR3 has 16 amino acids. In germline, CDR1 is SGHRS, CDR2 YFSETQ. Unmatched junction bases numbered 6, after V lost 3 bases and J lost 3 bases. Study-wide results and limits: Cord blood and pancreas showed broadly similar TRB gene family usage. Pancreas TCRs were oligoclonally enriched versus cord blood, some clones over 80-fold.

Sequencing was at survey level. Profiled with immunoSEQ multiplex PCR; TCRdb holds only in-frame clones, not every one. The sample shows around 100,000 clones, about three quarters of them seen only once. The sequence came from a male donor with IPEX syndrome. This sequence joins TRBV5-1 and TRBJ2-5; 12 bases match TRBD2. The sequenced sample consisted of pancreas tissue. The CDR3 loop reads CASSSRLAGAEETQYF. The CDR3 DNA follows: TGCGCCAGCAGCTCCCGACTAGCGGGAGCGGAAGAGACCCAGTACTTC.